This T cell receptor beta chain stems from a study of blood T cell repertoires in COVID-19. Repertoires were generated with immunoSEQ multiplex PCR, while TCRdb's copy carries only in-frame clones and drops some. In the table there are 98,000 or so clones, around nine tenths of which are singletons. This clone appeared a single time. From germline, CDR1 is LNHDA and CDR2 SQIVND (reference sequence). The V segment lost 10 bases and the J segment 3 bases; nucleotides outside the gene matches: 5. The CDR3 has 13 amino acids. Source material: peripheral blood. This receptor was taken from a human donor in a cohort sampled during active COVID-19. This chain uses TRBV19 with TRBJ2-2; 7 bases align to TRBD1. The CDR3 sequence is CATRDSHTGELFF. DNA of the CDR3: TGTGCCACCCGGGACAGCCACACCGGGGAGCTGTTTTTT.